This T cell receptor beta chain was captured by sequencing in a study of T cells in Graves' hyperthyroidism and ophthalmopathy. Authors of the study amplified TCR beta CDR3 regions from RNA transcripts. With the HTBI primer set, the TCR CDR3 went through a first round of RT-PCR. A single record per CDR3 protein comes from TCRdb applying MiXCR to the multiplex PCR reads. The data show fewer than 750,000 distinct CDR3 sequences, about 15% seen once. This clonotype was detected ten times or more. Diagnoses were established using clinical symptoms, serum thyroxine and TRAb, thyroid ultrasound and orbital computed tomography. An approximately 9.4 ml volume of fresh peripheral blood provided the PBMCs. J was trimmed by 4 bases and V by 3 bases; bases with no gene match: 4. Germline loops: CDR1 ENHRY, CDR2 SYGVKD. The CDR3 is 14 amino acids.

The sequenced sample consisted of blood. J is TRBJ2-3 and V is TRBV10-3; TRBD1 matches 7 bases. The receptor comes from a woman between 50 and 59 years old with Graves' ophthalmopathy. The CDR3 reads CAISDGQAADTQYF. The CDR3 DNA follows: TGTGCCATCAGTGACGGACAGGCCGCAGATACGCAGTATTTT.